The present T cell receptor (beta chain) was sequenced within a study of blood T cell repertoires in COVID-19. Study-level background: The analysed material was cDNA or gDNA that came from T cells, B-cell-depleted T cells, or PBMCs.

The germline gives CDR1 MNHEY, CDR2 SMNVEV (reference sequence). There are 14 residues in the CDR3. V dropped 6 bases and J dropped 4 bases, with 13 bases sitting between them. This clone has a single count. Other nucleotide sequences from this sample produce the same CDR3. Cohort 3 donors counted as recovered after two negative PCRs, clearance, or resolved symptoms. In the authors' workflow: Reference gene primers were amplified, and this amplification served to estimate nucleated cell counts. Sequencing was performed with immunoSEQ multiplex PCR; in TCRdb, only in-frame clones are kept and a portion is missing. V and J calls and clone size follow that table, whereas D and trimming were derived from the DNA. The table has hundreds of thousands of clones, 75% to 90% seen once; the top ten hold roughly 8.9%.

Sample: PBMCs or T cells enriched from blood (not recorded which). This sequence was found in a woman aged 40-49 years who had recovered from COVID-19. The chain employs TRBV27 and TRBJ1-5; tentative D call: TRBD1 (5 bases). The CDR3 protein is CASRGRGGNQPQHF. The CDR3 coding sequence is TGTGCCAGCAGGGGGAGGGGAGGAAATCAGCCCCAGCATTTT.